A single sample gave rise to the 18 T cell receptor beta chains below, sequenced in a study of blood T cells in healthy people across ages. The second PCR ran about 6 to 12 cycles with a sample-barcoded 5' primer and J-beta primers. TCRdb re-derived calls from the 5' RACE reads in MiXCR, one entry per CDR3 protein. The repertoire holds 1.8 million or so distinct CDR3 sequences, with about 39% as singletons. The sequenced material came from blood. Source of these receptors: a human donor in good health.

Worth noting for this clonotype: No conserved phenylalanine or tryptophan is present at the end of the CDR3, so a read error is the likely explanation. The chain couples TRBV6-5 to TRBJ1-1; TRBD1 matches 9 bases. Trimming at V came to 6 bases and at J to 4 bases, leaving 3 bases not matched to a gene. Germline CDR1 reads MNHEY; CDR2 reads SVGAGI. CDR3 length equals 13 residues. CDR3: CASRPGQGTEAFL. The CDR3 nucleotides read TGTGCCAGCAGGCCGGGACAGGGCACTGAAGCTTTCTTG.

Of note for this clonotype: This may arise from a read error, as a much more abundant clone is one base away. The rearrangement links TRBV4-3 to TRBJ2-1, with 8 bases identical to TRBD2. CDR1 and CDR2 (germline): LGHNA, YSLEER. The CDR3 is 15 residues long. DNA for the CDR3: TGCGCCGGCAGCCAAGATTTCGGGGGGGCGAGTGAGCAGTTCTTC. It encodes CAGSQDFGGASEQFF.

The chain joins TRBV29-1 to TRBJ2-5; TRBD1 aligns across 9 bases. Per germline, CDR1 SQVTM and CDR2 ANQGSEA. V trimming: 7 bases; J trimming: 4 bases; junction bases outside the gene matches: 7. The CDR3 sequence is 13 residues long. The CDR3 spells CSADRGERETQYF. CDR3 nucleotides: TGCAGCGCAGACAGGGGGGAGAGAGAGACCCAGTACTTC.

The table lists this clonotype with a few counts. The chain uses TRBV12-3 or TRBV12-4 and TRBJ2-7, with D uncertain. Trimming stripped 7 bases from V and 1 base from J, with 14 bases between. CDR3 size: 14 residues. The CDR3 region has the DNA TGTGCCAGCACCCAACTGTCCCTTTCCTACGAGCAGTACTTC. Translated: CASTQLSLSYEQYF.

V gene TRBV12-3 or TRBV12-4 combines with J gene TRBJ2-3; no clear D gene. This CDR3 comprises 14 residues. The ends were cut back, 3 bases at V and 5 bases at J, with 12 bases in the middle. CDR3 sequence: CASSFSEELDTQYF. DNA for the CDR3: TGTGCCAGCAGTTTCAGCGAGGAGCTAGATACGCAGTATTTT.

The genes are TRBV28 and TRBJ2-7, with a tentative D call TRBD1 (6 bases). The CDR3 is made up of 14 amino acids. Deletions cut 6 bases from V and 3 bases from J, with 15 bases between. The germline V gene encodes CDR1 MDHEN and CDR2 SYDVKM. The CDR3 bases are TGTGCCAGCAGGCGAACGGGACACAACTACGAGCAGTACTTC. Protein sequence: CASRRTGHNYEQYF. The whole variable domain, filled in from reference TRBV28 and TRBJ2-7, reads DVKVTQSSRYLVKRTGEKVFLECVQDMDHENMFWYRQDPGLGLRLIYFSYDVKMKEKGDIPEGYSVSREKKERFSLILESASTNQTSMYLCASRRTGHNYEQYFGPGTRLTVT.

The rearrangement uses TRBV7-2 and TRBJ1-6, with a weak D call TRBD1 (6 bases). The V and J ends lost 5 bases and 6 bases respectively, with 14 bases between them. Germline V gives CDR1 SGHTA, CDR2 FQGNSA. The CDR3 has 15 amino acids. The CDR3 DNA reads TGTGCCAGCAGCCATAACGGGGGGCCTAATTCACCCCTCCACTTT. Its translation: CASSHNGGPNSPLHF. Full variable domain (rest looked up from reference TRBV7-2 and TRBJ1-6): GAGVSQSPSNKVTEKGKDVELRCDPISGHTALYWYRQSLGQGLEFLIYFQGNSAPDKSGLPSDRFSAERTGGSVSTLTIQRTQQEDSAVYLCASSHNGGPNSPLHFGNGTRLTVT.

The V call is TRBV20-1, the J call TRBJ2-1; TRBD1 matches at 12 bases. The V gene end was trimmed by 3 bases and the J gene end by 11 bases; junction bases not matched to a gene: 23. The CDR3 sequence is 19 residues long. CDR1 DFQATT and CDR2 SNEGSKA come from the germline V gene (reference sequence). The CDR3 DNA reads as TGCAGTGCTAGTAAGGGGTTTTTGGGACAGGGGGCAGGAACGGCTAAGCAGTTCTTC. Residues: CSASKGFLGQGAGTAKQFF.

This clonotype turned up a few times. The rearrangement uses TRBV12-3 or TRBV12-4 and TRBJ1-2, with D unclear. V was shortened by 4 bases and J by 5 bases, with 14 bases between the two germline ends. The CDR3 has 14 residues. DNA of the CDR3: TGTGCCAGCAGTTCAATAGGAAGGGAATATGGCTACACCTTC. Amino acids: CASSSIGREYGYTF.

The genes are TRBV28 and TRBJ2-5; TRBD2 might be the D (6 bases). Trimming took off 8 bases at V and 4 bases at J, with 14 bases between the two ends. Germline CDR1 reads MDHEN; CDR2 reads SYDVKM. The CDR3 extends over 13 amino acids. CDR3: CASQAGRGETQYF. CDR3 nucleotides: TGTGCCAGCCAGGCGGGGCGGGGAGAGACCCAGTACTTC.

This sequence joins TRBV20-1 and TRBJ1-1; D not certain. The CDR3 covers 15 residues. The V end was cut by 2 bases, the J end by 4 bases, with 17 bases between. Germline CDR1 DFQATT, CDR2 SNEGSKA (reference sequence). CDR3 protein: CSARFGEGGRTEAFF. The CDR3 DNA sequence: TGCAGTGCTAGATTCGGGGAAGGAGGGCGCACTGAAGCTTTCTTT.

This clonotype was observed a few times. The rearrangement joins TRBV5-6 to TRBJ2-5; 13 bases align to TRBD2. The V segment lost 4 bases and the J segment 5 bases; nucleotides outside the gene matches: 11. The CDR3 extends over 17 amino acids. From germline, CDR1 is SGHDT and CDR2 YYEEEE. This chain's CDR3 is CASSPGTSGMIGETQYF. The DNA for the CDR3 is TGTGCCAGCAGCCCTGGGACTAGCGGGATGATTGGTGAGACCCAGTACTTC.

Only a few counts were recorded for this clonotype. The V and J genes are TRBV5-1 and TRBJ2-2; 11 nucleotides match TRBD2. Germline CDR1 SGHRS, CDR2 YFSETQ. CDR3 length: 17 residues. The trim removed 4 bases at V and 3 bases at J, leaving 8 bases unmatched. The CDR3 here is CASSLAGTSGDTGELFF. The CDR3 coding sequence is TGCGCCAGCAGCCTAGCGGGGACTAGCGGAGACACCGGGGAGCTGTTTTTT.

This clonotype has a single count. An end of the junction differs from the germline gene, which may be a read error. The chain couples TRBV6-2 or TRBV6-3 to TRBJ2-1, with TRBD2 identical over 13 bases. Germline lookup yields CDR1 MNHEY and CDR2 SVGEGT. The CDR3 has 19 residues. CDR3 loop: CASSYVTSGGTPDYSEQFF. The CDR3 DNA sequence: TGTGCCAGCAGTTACGTGACTAGCGGGGGGACCCCAGACTACAGTGAGCAGTTCTTC.

The genes are TRBV6-5 and TRBJ2-1; 11 nucleotides line up with TRBD2. The V gene's germline CDR1 is MNHEY and CDR2 SVGAGI. Unmatched junction bases numbered 9, after V lost 0 bases and J lost 8 bases. The CDR3 totals 17 residues. CDR3: CASSYSQFSGGVYEQFF. The CDR3 nucleotides are TGTGCCAGCAGTTACTCGCAGTTTAGCGGGGGGGTCTATGAGCAGTTCTTC.

V is TRBV5-6 and J is TRBJ1-2; D uncertain. The ends were cut back, 4 bases at V and 4 bases at J, with 14 bases in the middle. CDR1 is SGHDT and CDR2 is YYEEEE in the germline V gene. This CDR3 comprises 14 residues. The CDR3, as DNA: TGTGCCAGCAGCCCTGGGGAGACTACCTATGGCTACACCTTC. Its protein product is CASSPGETTYGYTF. The whole variable domain, remainder taken from reference TRBV5-6 and TRBJ1-2, is DAGVTQSPTHLIKTRGQQVTLRCSPKSGHDTVSWYQQALGQGPQFIFQYYEEEERQRGNFPDRFSGHQFPNYSSELNVNALLLGDSALYLCASSPGETTYGYTFGSGTRLTVV.

This clonotype was picked up a small number of times. The chain employs TRBV7-6 and TRBJ2-1; the D call may be TRBD1 or TRBD2 (6 bases each). The germline V and J ends were trimmed by 5 bases and 6 bases, with 14 bases remaining between them. Germline CDR1 SGHVS, CDR2 FNYEAQ. This CDR3 has 14 amino acids. The CDR3 sequence: CASSPRRGTNEQFF. CDR3 DNA: TGTGCCAGCAGCCCAAGGAGGGGGACCAATGAGCAGTTCTTC.

With respect to this clonotype: A much more abundant neighbour one base away suggests this may be a read error. V and J are TRBV11-2 and TRBJ1-1; the D is unclear. The CDR3 consists of 13 residues. Germline CDR1 reads SGHAT; CDR2 reads FQNNGV. V lost 3 bases to trimming and J lost 3 bases, with 8 bases between them. Here the CDR3 DNA reads TGTGCCAGCAGCTTCTCCTGGGACACTGAAGCTTTCTTT. As protein: CASSFSWDTEAFF.